Presented here are 7 T cell receptor beta chains from one specimen sequenced in a study of blood T cells in healthy people across ages. Then a second PCR, running about 7 to 11 cycles, was carried out with a sample-barcoded 5' primer and a J-beta primer mix. TCRdb passed the 5' RACE reads through MiXCR, listing each CDR3 protein once. The profile shows some 640,000 distinct CDR3 sequences, about 30% of them singletons. Sequencing was carried out using blood. The receptor source for this set is a woman of 80 years or more in good health.

A word on this clonotype: Lacking the conserved final phenylalanine or tryptophan, this CDR3 likely reflects a read error. This rearrangement joins TRBV4-2 to TRBJ2-2; no clear D. This CDR3 is 12 amino acids long. Trimming took 2 bases from V and 4 from J, leaving 2 bases between them. The germline gives CDR1 LGHNA, CDR2 YNFKEQ. CDR3 residues: CASSQPTGELFL. DNA for the CDR3: TGTGCCAGCAGCCAACCCACCGGGGAGCTGTTTTTG.

This clonotype was counted many times. The V and J genes are TRBV6-2 or TRBV6-3 and TRBJ2-7; 7 positions match TRBD1. The CDR3 is 13 residues long. The germline CDR1 and CDR2 sequences are MNHEY and SVGEGT. V lost 8 bases, J lost 3 bases, and 7 bases stayed unmatched. The CDR3 reads CASQGVDNYEQYF. The CDR3 bases are TGTGCCAGCCAGGGGGTGGATAACTACGAGCAGTACTTC.

The V call is TRBV7-2, the J call TRBJ1-6; D is unresolved. Between the trimmed V and J ends, which lost 5 bases and 7 bases, there was a span of 21 bases. The CDR3 covers 17 residues. Germline-derived CDR1 and CDR2 are SGHTA and FQGNSA. CDR3 in amino acids: CASSPSLGSLVNSPLHF. DNA of the CDR3: TGTGCCAGCAGCCCCTCCCTGGGTAGCCTGGTGAATTCACCCCTCCACTTT. Looking up the rest from reference TRBV7-2 and TRBJ1-6 gives the full variable domain: GAGVSQSPSNKVTEKGKDVELRCDPISGHTALYWYRQSLGQGLEFLIYFQGNSAPDKSGLPSDRFSAERTGGSVSTLTIQRTQQEDSAVYLCASSPSLGSLVNSPLHFGNGTRLTVT.

Ten or more counts support this clonotype. The chain recombines TRBV7-9 with TRBJ2-7; 7 nucleotides match TRBD1. This CDR3 comprises 17 residues. V dropped 4 bases and J dropped 5; count of bases not matched to a gene: 17. Germline CDR1 SEHNR, CDR2 FQNEAQ (reference sequence). The CDR3 DNA reads as TGTGCCAGCAGCTATTGGACAGGACCCTTAGACCGCAACGAGCAGTACTTC. Translating gives CASSYWTGPLDRNEQYF.

In this sample, this clonotype turned up a few times. The chain uses TRBV2 and TRBJ1-4, with D tentatively TRBD1 (6 bases). The germline V gene encodes CDR1 SNHLY and CDR2 FYNNEI. V was trimmed by 6 bases and J by 0 bases, leaving 17 bases between them. CDR3 length: 17 amino acids. The CDR3 coding sequence is TGTGCCAGCAGGAACGGGGCAGGGACAACAACTAATGAAAAACTGTTTTTT. Translating it yields CASRNGAGTTTNEKLFF. The whole variable domain, remainder taken from reference TRBV2 and TRBJ1-4, is EPEVTQTPSHQVTQMGQEVILRCVPISNHLYFYWYRQILGQKVEFLVSFYNNEISEKSEIFDDQFSVERPDGSNFTLKIRSTKLEDSAMYFCASRNGAGTTTNEKLFFGSGTQLSVL.

This clonotype was seen repeatedly, ten times or more. The CDR3 here is CSARTGGLRAFF. CDR3 nucleotides: TGCAGTGCTCGGACAGGGGGCTTAAGGGCTTTCTTT. The chain is built from TRBV20-1 and TRBJ1-1, with 11 bases identical to TRBD1. Germline CDR1 reads DFQATT; CDR2 reads SNEGSKA (reference sequence). There are 12 residues in the CDR3. Unmatched junction bases numbered 7, after V lost 5 bases and J lost 11 bases.

The sample holds many counts of this clonotype. The rearrangement links TRBV10-3 to TRBJ2-5; weak D call: TRBD2 (6 bases). The CDR3 extends over 13 amino acids. CDR1 and CDR2 from the germline V gene are ENHRY and SYGVKD. V dropped 4 bases and J dropped 4 bases, with 10 bases sitting between them. The DNA for the CDR3 is TGTGCCATCAGTGTGCGGGACGCAGAGACCCAGTACTTC. It specifies CAISVRDAETQYF.